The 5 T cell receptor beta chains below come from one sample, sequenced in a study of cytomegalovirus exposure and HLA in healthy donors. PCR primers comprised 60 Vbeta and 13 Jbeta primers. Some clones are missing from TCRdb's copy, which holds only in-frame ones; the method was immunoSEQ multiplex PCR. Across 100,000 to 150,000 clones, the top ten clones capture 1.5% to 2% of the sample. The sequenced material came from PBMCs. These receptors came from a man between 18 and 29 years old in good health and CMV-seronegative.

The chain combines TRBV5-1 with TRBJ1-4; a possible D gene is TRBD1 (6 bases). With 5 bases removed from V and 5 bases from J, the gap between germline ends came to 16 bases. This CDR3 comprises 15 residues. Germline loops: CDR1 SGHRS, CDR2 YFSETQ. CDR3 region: CASRVSQGLNEKLFF. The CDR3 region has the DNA TGCGCCAGCAGAGTATCACAGGGTTTAAATGAAAAACTGTTTTTT.

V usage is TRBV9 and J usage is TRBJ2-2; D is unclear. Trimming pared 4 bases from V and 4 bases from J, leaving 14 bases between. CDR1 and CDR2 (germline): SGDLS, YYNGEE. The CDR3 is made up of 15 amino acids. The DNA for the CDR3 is TGTGCCAGCAGCCCTCTAGGTTTTGGCACCGGGGAGCTGTTTTTT. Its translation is CASSPLGFGTGELFF.

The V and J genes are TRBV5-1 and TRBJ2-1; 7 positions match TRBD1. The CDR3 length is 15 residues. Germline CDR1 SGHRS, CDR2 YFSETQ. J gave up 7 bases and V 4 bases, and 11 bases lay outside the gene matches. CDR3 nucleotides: TGCGCCAGCAGCCCACGGCAGGGGGAAGGTAATGAGCAGTTCTTC. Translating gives CASSPRQGEGNEQFF.

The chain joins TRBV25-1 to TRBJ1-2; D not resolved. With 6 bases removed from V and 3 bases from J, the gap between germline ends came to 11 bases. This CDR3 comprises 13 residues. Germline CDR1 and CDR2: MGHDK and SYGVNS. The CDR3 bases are TGTGCCAGCAGAAAAAATATAGACTATGGCTACACCTTC. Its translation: CASRKNIDYGYTF.

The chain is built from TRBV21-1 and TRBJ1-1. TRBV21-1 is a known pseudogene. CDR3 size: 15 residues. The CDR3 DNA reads TGTGCCAGCAGCAAATTCGCCGGGGTGTGGACTGAAGCTTTCTTT. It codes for CASSKFAGVWTEAFF.